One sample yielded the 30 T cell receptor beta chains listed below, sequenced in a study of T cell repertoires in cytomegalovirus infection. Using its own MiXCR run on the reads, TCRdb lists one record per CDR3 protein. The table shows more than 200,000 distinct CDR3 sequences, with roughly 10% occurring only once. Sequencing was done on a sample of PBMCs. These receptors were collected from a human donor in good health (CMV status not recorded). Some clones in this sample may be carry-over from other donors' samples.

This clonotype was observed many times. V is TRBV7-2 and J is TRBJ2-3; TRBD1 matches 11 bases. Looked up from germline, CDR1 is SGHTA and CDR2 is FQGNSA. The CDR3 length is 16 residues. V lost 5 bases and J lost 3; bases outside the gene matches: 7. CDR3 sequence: CASSRGTGGRTDTQYF. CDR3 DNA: TGTGCCAGCAGCCGAGGGACAGGGGGGAGGACAGATACGCAGTATTTT.

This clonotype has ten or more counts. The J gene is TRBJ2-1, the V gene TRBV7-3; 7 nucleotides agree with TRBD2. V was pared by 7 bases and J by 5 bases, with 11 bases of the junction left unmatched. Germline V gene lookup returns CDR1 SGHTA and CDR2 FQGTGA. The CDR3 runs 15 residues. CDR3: CASNNGASGHNEQFF. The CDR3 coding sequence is TGTGCCAGCAACAATGGGGCTAGCGGCCACAATGAGCAGTTCTTC.

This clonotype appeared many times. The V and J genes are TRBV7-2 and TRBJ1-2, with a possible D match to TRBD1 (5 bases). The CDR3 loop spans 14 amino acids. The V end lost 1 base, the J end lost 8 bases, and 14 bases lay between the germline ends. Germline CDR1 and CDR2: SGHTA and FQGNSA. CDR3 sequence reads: CASSLVPGVKGYTF. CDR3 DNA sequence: TGTGCCAGCAGCTTAGTCCCGGGGGTGAAGGGCTACACCTTC.

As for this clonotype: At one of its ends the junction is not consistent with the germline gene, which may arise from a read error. The CDR3 region has the DNA TGTACCAGCAGTTTTAAGGCAGACACTGAAGCTTTCTTT. It specifies CTSSFKADTEAFF. The chain links TRBV12-3 or TRBV12-4 to TRBJ1-1, with unresolved D. The CDR3 consists of 13 residues.

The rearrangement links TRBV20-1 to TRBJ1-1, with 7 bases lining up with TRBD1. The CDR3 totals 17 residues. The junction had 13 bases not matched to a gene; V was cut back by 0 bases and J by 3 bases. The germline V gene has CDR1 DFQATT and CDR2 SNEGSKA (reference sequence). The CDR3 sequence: CSAREILRRGLYTEAFF. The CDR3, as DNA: TGCAGTGCTAGAGAAATTTTACGAAGGGGGCTATACACTGAAGCTTTCTTT.

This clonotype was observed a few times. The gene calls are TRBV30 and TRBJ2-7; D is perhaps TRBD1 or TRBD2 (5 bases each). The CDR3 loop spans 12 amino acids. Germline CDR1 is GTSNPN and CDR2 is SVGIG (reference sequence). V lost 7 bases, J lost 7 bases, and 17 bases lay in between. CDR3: CAFRDGGVEQYF. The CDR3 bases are TGTGCCTTCCGGGACGGCGGAGTTGAGCAGTACTTC. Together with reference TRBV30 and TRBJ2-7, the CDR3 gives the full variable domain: SQTIHQWPATLVQPVGSPLSLECTVEGTSNPNLYWYRQAAGRGLQLLFYSVGIGQISSEVPQNLSASRPQDRQFILSSKKLLLSDSGFYLCAFRDGGVEQYFGPGTRLTVT.

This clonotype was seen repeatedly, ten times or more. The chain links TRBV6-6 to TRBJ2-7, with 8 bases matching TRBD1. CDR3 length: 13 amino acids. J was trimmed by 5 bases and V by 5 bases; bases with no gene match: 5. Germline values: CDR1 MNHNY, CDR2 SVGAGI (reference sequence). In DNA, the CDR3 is TGTGCCAGCAGTGGACAGGGTACCGACGAGCAGTACTTC. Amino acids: CASSGQGTDEQYF.

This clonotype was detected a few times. This CDR3 is CAISEGQGDGYTF. CDR3 bases: TGTGCCATCAGTGAAGGCCAGGGGGACGGCTACACCTTC. The genes are TRBV10-3 and TRBJ1-2; 7 positions match TRBD1. Trimming took 3 bases from V and 8 from J; bases not matched to a gene: 6. The CDR3 runs 13 residues. The germline gives CDR1 ENHRY, CDR2 SYGVKD.

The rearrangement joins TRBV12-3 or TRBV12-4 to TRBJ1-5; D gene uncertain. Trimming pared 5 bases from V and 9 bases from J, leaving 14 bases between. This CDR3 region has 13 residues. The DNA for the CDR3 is TGTGCCAGCAGTGCTGGCGTTCTGGCGCCCCAGCATTTT. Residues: CASSAGVLAPQHF.

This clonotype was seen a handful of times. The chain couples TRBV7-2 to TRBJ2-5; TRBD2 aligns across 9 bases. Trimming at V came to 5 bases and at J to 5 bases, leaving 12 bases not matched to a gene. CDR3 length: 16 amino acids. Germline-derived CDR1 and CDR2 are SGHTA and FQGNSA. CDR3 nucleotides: TGTGCCAGCAGCCTAACTATAGGCGGGGGGGCGGAGACCCAGTACTTC. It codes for CASSLTIGGGAETQYF.

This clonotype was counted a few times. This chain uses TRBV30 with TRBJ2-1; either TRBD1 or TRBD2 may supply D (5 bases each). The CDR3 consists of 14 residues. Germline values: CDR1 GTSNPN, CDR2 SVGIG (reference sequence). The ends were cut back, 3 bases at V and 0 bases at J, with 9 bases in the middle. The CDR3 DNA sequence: TGTGCCTGGAGGCTAGGGACCTCCTACAATGAGCAGTTCTTC. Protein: CAWRLGTSYNEQFF.

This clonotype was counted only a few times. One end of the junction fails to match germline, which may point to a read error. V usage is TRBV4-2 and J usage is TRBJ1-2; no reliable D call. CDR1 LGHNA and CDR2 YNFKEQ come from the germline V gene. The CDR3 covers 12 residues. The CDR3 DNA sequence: TGTGCCAGCAGCCAAGATAGTAGACGCCCAGCCTTC. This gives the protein CASSQDSRRPAF.

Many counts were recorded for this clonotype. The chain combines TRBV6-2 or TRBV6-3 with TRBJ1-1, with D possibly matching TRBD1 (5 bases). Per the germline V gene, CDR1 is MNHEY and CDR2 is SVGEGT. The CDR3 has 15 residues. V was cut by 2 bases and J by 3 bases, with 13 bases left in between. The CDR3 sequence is CASSYGRVRHTEAFF. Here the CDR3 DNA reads TGTGCCAGCAGTTACGGCAGGGTGAGGCACACTGAAGCTTTCTTT.

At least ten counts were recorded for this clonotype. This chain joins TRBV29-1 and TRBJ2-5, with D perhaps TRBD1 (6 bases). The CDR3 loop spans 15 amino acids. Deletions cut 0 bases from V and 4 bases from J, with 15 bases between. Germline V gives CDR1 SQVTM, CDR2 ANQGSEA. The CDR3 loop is CSVEDLSGRGETQYF. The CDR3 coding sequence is TGCAGCGTTGAAGATCTTAGTGGCAGGGGAGAGACCCAGTACTTC.

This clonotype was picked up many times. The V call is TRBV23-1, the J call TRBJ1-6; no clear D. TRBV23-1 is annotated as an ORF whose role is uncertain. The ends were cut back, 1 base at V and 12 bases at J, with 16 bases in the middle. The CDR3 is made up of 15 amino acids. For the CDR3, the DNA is TGCGCCAGCAGTCAATTCGGGCAAAATGGAAAACCCCTCCACTTT. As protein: CASSQFGQNGKPLHF.

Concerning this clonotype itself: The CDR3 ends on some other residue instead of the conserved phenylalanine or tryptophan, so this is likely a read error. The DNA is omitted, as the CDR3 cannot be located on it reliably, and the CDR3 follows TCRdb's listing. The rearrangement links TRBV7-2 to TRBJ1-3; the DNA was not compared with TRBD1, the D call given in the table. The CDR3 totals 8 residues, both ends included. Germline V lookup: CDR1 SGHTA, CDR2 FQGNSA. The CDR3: CASSMTGV.

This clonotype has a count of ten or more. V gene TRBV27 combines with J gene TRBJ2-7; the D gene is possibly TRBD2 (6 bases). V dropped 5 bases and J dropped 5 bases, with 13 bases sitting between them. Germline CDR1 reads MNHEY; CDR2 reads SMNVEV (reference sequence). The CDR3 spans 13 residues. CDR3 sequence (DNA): TGTGCCAGCAGTCCGCGGACTAATAACGAGCAGTACTTC. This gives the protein CASSPRTNNEQYF.

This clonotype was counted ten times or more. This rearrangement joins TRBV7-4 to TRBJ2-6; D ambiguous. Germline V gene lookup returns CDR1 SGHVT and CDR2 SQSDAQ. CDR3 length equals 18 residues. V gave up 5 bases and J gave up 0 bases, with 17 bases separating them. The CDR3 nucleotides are TGTGCCAGCAGCCCTTCTGTTCTCGGAGTCTCTGGGGCCAACGTCCTGACTTTC. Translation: CASSPSVLGVSGANVLTF. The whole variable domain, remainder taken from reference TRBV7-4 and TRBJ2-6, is GAGVSQSPRYKVAKRGRDVALRCDSISGHVTLYWYRQTLGQGSEVLTYSQSDAQRDKSGRPSGRFSAERPERSVSTLKIQRTEQGDSAVYLCASSPSVLGVSGANVLTFGAGSRLTVL.

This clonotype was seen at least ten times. This CDR3 reads CASSFDRAGNQPQHF. The CDR3 DNA follows: TGTGCCAGCAGCTTCGACAGGGCGGGAAATCAGCCCCAGCATTTT. The V and J genes are TRBV7-8 and TRBJ1-5, with 7 bases fitting TRBD1. In germline, CDR1 is SGHVS, CDR2 FQNEAQ. V was clipped by 3 bases and J by 4 bases; unmatched bases: 6. The CDR3 runs to 15 residues.

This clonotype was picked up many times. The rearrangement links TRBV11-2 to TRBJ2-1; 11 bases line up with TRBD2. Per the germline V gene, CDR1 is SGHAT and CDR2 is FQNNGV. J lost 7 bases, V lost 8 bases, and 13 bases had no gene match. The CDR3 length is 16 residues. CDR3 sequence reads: CASGRLLAGVGNEQFF. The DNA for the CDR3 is TGTGCCAGCGGACGATTACTAGCGGGAGTGGGGAATGAGCAGTTCTTC.

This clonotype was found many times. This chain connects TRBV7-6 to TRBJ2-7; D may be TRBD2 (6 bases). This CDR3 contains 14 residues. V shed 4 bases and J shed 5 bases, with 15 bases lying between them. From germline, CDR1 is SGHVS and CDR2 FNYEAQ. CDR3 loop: CASSSNLAPHEQYF. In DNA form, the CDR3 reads TGTGCCAGCAGCTCAAATCTAGCGCCCCACGAGCAGTACTTC.

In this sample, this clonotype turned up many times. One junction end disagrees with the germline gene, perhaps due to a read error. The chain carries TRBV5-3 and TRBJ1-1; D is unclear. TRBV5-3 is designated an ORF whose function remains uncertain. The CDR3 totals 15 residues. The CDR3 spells CASSLNLSPNTEAFF. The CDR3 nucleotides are TGTGCCAGCAGCTTGAATCTCTCCCCGAACACTGAAGCTTTCTTT.

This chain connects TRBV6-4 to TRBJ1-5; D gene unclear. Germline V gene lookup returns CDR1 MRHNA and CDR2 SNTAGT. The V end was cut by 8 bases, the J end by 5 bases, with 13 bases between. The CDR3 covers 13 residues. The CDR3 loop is CASGRGGDQPQHF. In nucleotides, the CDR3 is TGTGCCAGCGGCCGAGGAGGAGATCAGCCCCAGCATTTT.

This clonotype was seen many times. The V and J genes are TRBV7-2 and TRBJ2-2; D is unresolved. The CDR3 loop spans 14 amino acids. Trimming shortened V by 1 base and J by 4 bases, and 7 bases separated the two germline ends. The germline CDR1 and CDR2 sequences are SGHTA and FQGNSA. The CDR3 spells CASSLGLFTGELFF. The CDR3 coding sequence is TGTGCCAGCAGCTTAGGTCTGTTCACCGGGGAGCTGTTTTTT. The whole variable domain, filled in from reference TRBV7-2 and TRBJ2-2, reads GAGVSQSPSNKVTEKGKDVELRCDPISGHTALYWYRQSLGQGLEFLIYFQGNSAPDKSGLPSDRFSAERTGGSVSTLTIQRTQQEDSAVYLCASSLGLFTGELFFGEGSRLTVL.

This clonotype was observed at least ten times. CDR3 bases: TGTGCCAGCAGCTTTACACTCCGGTTCGGTACACATGAAAAACTGTTTTTT. Translation gives CASSFTLRFGTHEKLFF. The chain joins TRBV7-2 to TRBJ1-4; D uncertain. V gave up 3 bases and J gave up 6 bases, with 20 bases separating them. Germline loops: CDR1 SGHTA, CDR2 FQGNSA. The CDR3 contains 17 residues.

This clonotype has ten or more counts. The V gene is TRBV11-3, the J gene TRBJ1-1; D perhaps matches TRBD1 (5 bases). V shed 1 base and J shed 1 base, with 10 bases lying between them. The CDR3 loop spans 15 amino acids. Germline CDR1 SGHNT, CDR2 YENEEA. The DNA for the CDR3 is TGTGCCAGCAGCTTAGCGGCAGGGACGAACACTGAAGCTTTCTTT. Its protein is CASSLAAGTNTEAFF.

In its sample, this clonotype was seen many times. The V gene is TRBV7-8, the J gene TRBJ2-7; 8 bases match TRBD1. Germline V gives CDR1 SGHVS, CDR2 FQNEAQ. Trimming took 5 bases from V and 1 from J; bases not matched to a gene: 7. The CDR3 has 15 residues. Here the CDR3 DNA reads TGTGCCAGCAGCCCCAGACAGGGGAATTCCTACGAGCAGTACTTC. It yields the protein CASSPRQGNSYEQYF.

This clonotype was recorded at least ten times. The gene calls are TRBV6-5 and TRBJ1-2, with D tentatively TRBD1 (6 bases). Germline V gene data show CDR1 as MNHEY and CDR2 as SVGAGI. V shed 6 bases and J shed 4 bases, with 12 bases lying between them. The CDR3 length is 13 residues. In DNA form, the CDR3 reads TGTGCCAGCAGGGAGACAGGAGGCTATGGCTACACCTTC. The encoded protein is CASRETGGYGYTF.

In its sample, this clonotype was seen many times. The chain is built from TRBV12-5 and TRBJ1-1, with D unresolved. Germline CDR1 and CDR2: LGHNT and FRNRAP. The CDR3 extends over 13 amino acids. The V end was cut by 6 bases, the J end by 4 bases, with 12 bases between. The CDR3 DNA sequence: TGTGCTAGTGGACTCCCTCTAGGCACTGAAGCTTTCTTT. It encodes CASGLPLGTEAFF.

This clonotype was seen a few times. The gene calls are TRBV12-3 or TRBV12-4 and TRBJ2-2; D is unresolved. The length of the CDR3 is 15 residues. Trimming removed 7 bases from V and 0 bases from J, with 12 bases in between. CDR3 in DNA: TGTGCCAGCAACTCAGGATCCGCGAACACCGGGGAGCTGTTTTTT. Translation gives CASNSGSANTGELFF.